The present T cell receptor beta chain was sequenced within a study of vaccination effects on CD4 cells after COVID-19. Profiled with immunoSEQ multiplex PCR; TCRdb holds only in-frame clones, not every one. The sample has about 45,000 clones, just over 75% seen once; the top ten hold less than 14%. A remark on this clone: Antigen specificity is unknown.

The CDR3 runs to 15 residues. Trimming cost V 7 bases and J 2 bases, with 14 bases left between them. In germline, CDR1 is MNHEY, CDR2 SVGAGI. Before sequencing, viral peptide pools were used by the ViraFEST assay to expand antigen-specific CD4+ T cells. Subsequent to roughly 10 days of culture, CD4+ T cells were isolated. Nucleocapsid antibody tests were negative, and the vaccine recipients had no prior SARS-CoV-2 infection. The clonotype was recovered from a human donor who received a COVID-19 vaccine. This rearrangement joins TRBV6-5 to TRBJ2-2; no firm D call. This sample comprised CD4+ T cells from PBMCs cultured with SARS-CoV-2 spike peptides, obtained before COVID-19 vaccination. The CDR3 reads CASKQLKGNTGELFF. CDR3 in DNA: TGTGCCAGCAAACAACTGAAGGGTAACACCGGGGAGCTGTTTTTT.